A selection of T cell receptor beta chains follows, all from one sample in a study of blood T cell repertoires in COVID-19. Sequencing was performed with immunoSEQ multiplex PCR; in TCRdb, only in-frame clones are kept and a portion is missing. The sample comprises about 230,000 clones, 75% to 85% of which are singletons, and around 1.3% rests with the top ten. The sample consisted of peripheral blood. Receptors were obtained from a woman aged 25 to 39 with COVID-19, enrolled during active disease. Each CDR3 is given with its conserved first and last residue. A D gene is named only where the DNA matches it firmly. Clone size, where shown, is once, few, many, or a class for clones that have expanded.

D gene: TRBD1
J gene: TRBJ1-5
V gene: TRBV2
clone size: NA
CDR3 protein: CATKQGAGGNQPQHF
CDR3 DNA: TGTGCCACAAAACAGGGGGCCGGAGGCAATCAGCCCCAGCATTTT

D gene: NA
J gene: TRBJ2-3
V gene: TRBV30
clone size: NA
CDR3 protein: CAWTGSTDTQYF
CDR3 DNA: TGTGCCTGGACCGGTAGCACAGATACGCAGTATTTT

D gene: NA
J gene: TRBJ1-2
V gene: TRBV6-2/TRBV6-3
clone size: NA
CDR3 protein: CASSDSSDYYGYTF
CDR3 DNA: TGTGCCAGCAGCGACTCCAGTGATTACTATGGCTACACCTTC

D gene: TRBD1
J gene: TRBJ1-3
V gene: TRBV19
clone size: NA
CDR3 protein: CASTAFWTGKDGNTIYF
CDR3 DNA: TGTGCCAGTACCGCTTTCTGGACAGGGAAGGATGGAAACACCATATATTTT

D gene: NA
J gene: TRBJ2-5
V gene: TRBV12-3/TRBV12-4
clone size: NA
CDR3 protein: CASSPYGEETQYF
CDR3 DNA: TGTGCCAGCAGTCCTTACGGAGAAGAGACCCAGTACTTC

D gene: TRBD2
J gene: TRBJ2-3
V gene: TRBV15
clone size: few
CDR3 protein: CATSRDGLAGADTQYF
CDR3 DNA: TGTGCCACCAGCAGAGATGGGCTAGCGGGAGCCGATACGCAGTATTTT

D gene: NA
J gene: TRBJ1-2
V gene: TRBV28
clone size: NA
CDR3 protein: CASSLIGREVDGYTF
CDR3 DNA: TGTGCCAGCAGTTTAATAGGCAGGGAGGTGGATGGCTACACCTTC

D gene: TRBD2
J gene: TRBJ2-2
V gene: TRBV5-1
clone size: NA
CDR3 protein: CASTTSGSPATGELFF
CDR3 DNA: TGCGCCAGCACCACTAGCGGGAGTCCGGCCACCGGGGAGCTGTTTTTT

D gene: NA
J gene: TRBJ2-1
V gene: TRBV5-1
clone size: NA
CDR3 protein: CASSPAGSYNEQFF
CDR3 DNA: TGCGCCAGCAGCCCGGCGGGATCCTACAATGAGCAGTTCTTC

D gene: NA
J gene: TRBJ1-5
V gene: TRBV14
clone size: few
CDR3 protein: CASSPGHSNQPQHF
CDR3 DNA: TGTGCCAGCAGCCCGGGACATAGCAATCAGCCCCAGCATTTT

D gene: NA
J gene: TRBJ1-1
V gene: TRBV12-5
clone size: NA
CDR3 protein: CASGLAQINTEAFF
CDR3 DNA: TGTGCTAGTGGTTTGGCACAGATAAACACTGAAGCTTTCTTT

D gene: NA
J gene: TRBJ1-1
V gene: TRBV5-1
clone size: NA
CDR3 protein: CASTEGGGMNTEAFF
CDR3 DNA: TGCGCCAGCACCGAGGGGGGAGGGATGAACACTGAAGCTTTCTTT

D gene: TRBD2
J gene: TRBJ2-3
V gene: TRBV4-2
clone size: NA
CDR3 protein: CASSHRGTSGRAVDTQYF
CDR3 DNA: TGTGCCAGCAGCCATAGGGGGACTAGCGGGAGGGCCGTAGATACGCAGTATTTT

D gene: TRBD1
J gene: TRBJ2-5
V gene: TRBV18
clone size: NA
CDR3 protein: CASSPGGQGEETQYF
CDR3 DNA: TGTGCCAGCTCACCGGGGGGACAGGGAGAAGAGACCCAGTACTTC

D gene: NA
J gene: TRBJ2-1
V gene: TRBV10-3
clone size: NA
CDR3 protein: CAISSSGNEQFF
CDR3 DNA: TGTGCCATCAGCTCCAGCGGGAATGAGCAGTTCTTC

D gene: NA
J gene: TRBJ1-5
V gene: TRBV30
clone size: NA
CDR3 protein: CAWSTGNTGQPQHF
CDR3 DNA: TGTGCCTGGAGTACGGGGAATACCGGGCAGCCCCAGCATTTT

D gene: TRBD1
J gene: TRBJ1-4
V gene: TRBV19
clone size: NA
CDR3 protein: CASSIPLWGTDHPPTNEKLFF
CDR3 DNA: TGTGCCAGTAGTATCCCTCTATGGGGGACAGATCACCCTCCAACTAATGAAAAACTGTTTTTT

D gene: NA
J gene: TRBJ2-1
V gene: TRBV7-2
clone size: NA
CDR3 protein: CASSLGFRATDYEQFF
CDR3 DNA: TGTGCCAGCAGCTTAGGTTTCAGGGCCACCGACTATGAGCAGTTCTTC

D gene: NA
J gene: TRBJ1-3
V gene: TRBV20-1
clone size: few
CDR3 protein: CSAPIADTIYF
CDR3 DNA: TGCAGTGCCCCTATCGCGGACACCATATATTTT

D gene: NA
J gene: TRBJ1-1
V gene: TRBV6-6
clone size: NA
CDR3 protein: CASSYSRGNTEAFF
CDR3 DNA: TGTGCCAGCAGTTACTCGAGAGGGAACACTGAAGCTTTCTTT

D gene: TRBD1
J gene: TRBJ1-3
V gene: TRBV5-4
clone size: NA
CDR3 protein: CASSGGQVASGNTIYF
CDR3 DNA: TGTGCCAGCAGCGGAGGACAGGTCGCCTCTGGAAACACCATATATTTT

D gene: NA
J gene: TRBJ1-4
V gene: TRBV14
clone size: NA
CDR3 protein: CASSQMDSLNEKLFF
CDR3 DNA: TGTGCCAGCAGCCAGATGGACAGCCTTAATGAAAAACTGTTTTTT

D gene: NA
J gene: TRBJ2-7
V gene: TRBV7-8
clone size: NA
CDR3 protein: CASSPLGQTSYEQYF
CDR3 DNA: TGTGCCAGCAGCCCCTTAGGACAGACCTCCTACGAGCAGTACTTC

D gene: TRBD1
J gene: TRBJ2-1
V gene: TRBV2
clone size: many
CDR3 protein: CASNKPSQGASYNEQFF
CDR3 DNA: TGTGCCAGCAACAAACCATCCCAGGGGGCATCCTACAATGAGCAGTTCTTC

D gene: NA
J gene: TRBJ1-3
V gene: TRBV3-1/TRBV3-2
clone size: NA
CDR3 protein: CASSQGGLGNTIYF
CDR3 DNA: TGTGCCAGCAGCCAAGGGGGGCTTGGAAACACCATATATTTT

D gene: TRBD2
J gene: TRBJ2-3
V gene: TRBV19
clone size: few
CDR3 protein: CASSLTSASTDTQYF
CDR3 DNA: TGTGCCAGTAGTCTCACTAGCGCTAGCACAGATACGCAGTATTTT

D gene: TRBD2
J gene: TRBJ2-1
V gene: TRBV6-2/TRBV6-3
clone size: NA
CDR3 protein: CASSYASGRGEQFF
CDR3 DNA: TGTGCCAGCAGTTACGCTAGCGGGAGGGGTGAGCAGTTCTTC

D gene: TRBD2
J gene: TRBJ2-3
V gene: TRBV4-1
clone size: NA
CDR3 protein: CASSQGRLAGASDTQYF
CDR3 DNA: TGCGCCAGCAGCCAAGGCCGACTAGCGGGGGCATCAGATACGCAGTATTTT

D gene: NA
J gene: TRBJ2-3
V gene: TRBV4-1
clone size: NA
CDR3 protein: CASSQAENPTDTQYF
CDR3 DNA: TGCGCCAGCAGCCAAGCCGAGAACCCCACAGATACGCAGTATTTT

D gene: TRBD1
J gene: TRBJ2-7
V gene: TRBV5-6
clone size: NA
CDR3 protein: CASSLSRRTGGYEQYF
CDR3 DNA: TGTGCCAGCAGCTTGTCGCGTAGGACAGGAGGTTACGAGCAGTACTTC

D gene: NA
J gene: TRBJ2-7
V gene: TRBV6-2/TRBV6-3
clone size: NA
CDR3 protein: CASSSPTEVPPYEQYF
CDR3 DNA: TGTGCCAGCAGTTCGCCGACAGAGGTTCCTCCCTACGAGCAGTACTTC

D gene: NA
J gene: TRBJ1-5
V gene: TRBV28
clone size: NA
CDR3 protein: CASSSSLDRIDSNQPQHF
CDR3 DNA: TGTGCCAGCAGTTCTTCCCTAGACAGGATCGATAGCAATCAGCCCCAGCATTTT

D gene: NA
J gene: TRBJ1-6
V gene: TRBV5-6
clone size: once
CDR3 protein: CASSSRLRSYNSPLHF
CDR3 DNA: TGTGCCAGCAGCTCTCGACTCCGCTCCTATAATTCACCCCTCCACTTT

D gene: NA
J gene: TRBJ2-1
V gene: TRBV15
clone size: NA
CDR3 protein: CATSRDEASGEQFF
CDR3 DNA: TGTGCCACCAGCAGAGATGAGGCTTCGGGGGAACAGTTCTTC

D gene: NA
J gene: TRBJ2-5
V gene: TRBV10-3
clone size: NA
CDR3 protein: CAISGGMRALGETQYF
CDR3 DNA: TGTGCCATCAGTGGAGGGATGAGGGCCCTAGGAGAGACCCAGTACTTC

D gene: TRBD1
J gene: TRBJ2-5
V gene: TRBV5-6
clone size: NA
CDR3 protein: CASSLAGTEETQYF
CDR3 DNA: TGTGCCAGCAGCTTGGCCGGGACAGAAGAGACCCAGTACTTC

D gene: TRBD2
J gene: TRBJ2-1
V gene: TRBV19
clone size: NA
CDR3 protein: CASSYQLAGAGNEQFF
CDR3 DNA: TGTGCCAGTAGCTATCAATTAGCGGGAGCTGGCAATGAGCAGTTCTTC